The 4 T cell receptor beta chains reported below all come from one sample, sequenced in a study of T cell changes during pregnancy in multiple sclerosis. Method: immunoSEQ multiplex PCR; TCRdb's copy keeps in-frame clones and lacks some. The sample contains tens of thousands of clones, less than 95% of which appear only once. Sequenced here: peripheral blood, sampled in the third trimester of pregnancy. These receptors all stem from a female donor in good health, enrolled as a control in a pregnancy study.

This clone has only one observation. This sequence joins TRBV2 and TRBJ1-4; D is undetermined. Germline CDR1 is SNHLY and CDR2 is FYNNEI. The length of the CDR3 is 15 residues. V was cut by 0 bases and J by 12 bases, with 17 bases left in between. The CDR3, as DNA: TGTGCCAGCAGTGAAGCGCTTCCTGGTGGTGTAGAACTGTTTTTT. It encodes CASSEALPGGVELFF.

V and J are TRBV6-1 and TRBJ2-1; D is unclear. The CDR3 sequence is 11 residues long. CDR1 MNHNS and CDR2 SASEGT come from the germline V gene. Trimming pared 2 bases from V and 15 bases from J, leaving 11 bases between. As DNA, the CDR3 is TGTGCCAGCAGTGAAAACGGAGTGCCGTTCTTC. Its translation is CASSENGVPFF.

The chain has TRBV5-5 and TRBJ1-3; D may be TRBD1 (5 bases). This CDR3 has 15 residues. Trimming left V 5 bases short and J 0 bases short, with 12 bases between. Germline V gene sequence: CDR1 SGHKS, CDR2 YYEKEE (reference sequence). The CDR3 sequence is CASSRTGGSGNTIYF. The CDR3 DNA sequence: TGTGCCAGCAGTCGGACGGGGGGCTCTGGAAACACCATATATTTT.

V is TRBV27 and J is TRBJ1-2; unclear D gene. CDR1 MNHEY and CDR2 SMNVEV come from the germline V gene (reference sequence). CDR3 length: 14 residues. Trimming pared 5 bases from V and 4 bases from J, leaving 14 bases between. The CDR3 bases are TGTGCCAGCAGTCTTACGTATGGGAGCTATGGCTACACCTTC. It encodes CASSLTYGSYGYTF.